These 8 T cell receptor beta chains were sequenced from one sample in a study of blood T cell repertoires in COVID-19. Method: immunoSEQ multiplex PCR; TCRdb's copy keeps in-frame clones and lacks some. The table includes 450,000 or so clones, 90% detected once. The sequencing sample was made of PBMCs or T cells enriched from blood (not recorded which). Every receptor here comes from a man younger than 30 who had recovered from COVID-19.

This chain's CDR3 is CATSPRTGTNEKLFF. CDR3 nucleotide sequence: TGTGCCACCAGTCCCCGGACAGGTACAAATGAAAAACTGTTTTTT. J is TRBJ1-4 and V is TRBV15, with 7 bases that match TRBD1. V was pared by 6 bases and J by 5 bases, with 9 bases of the junction left unmatched. Germline CDR1 and CDR2: LNHNV and YYDKDF (reference sequence). The CDR3 length is 15 residues.

The chain couples TRBV15 to TRBJ1-5; no definite D call. This CDR3 contains 14 residues. Trimming removed 0 bases at V and 6 bases at J, with 9 bases between. The germline CDR1 and CDR2 sequences are LNHNV and YYDKDF (reference sequence). The CDR3 loop is CATSREGAAQPQHF. CDR3 DNA sequence: TGTGCCACCAGCAGAGAGGGAGCGGCTCAGCCCCAGCATTTT.

This chain uses TRBV6-1 with TRBJ2-3; D is perhaps TRBD2 (6 bases). Germline V CDR1 and CDR2: MNHNS, SASEGT. Trimming removed 3 bases from V and 3 bases from J, with 10 bases in between. The CDR3 spans 14 residues. CDR3 sequence (DNA): TGTGCCAGCAGTGATAGGGGACTTACAGATACGCAGTATTTT. It encodes CASSDRGLTDTQYF.

In nucleotides, the CDR3 is TGCGCCAGCAGCCGACGACAGGGGGCGGACTATGGCTACACCTTC. It specifies CASSRRQGADYGYTF. The genes are TRBV5-1 and TRBJ1-2; 10 positions match TRBD1. V lost 4 bases to trimming and J lost 3 bases; unmatched junction nucleotides: 6. Per the germline V gene, CDR1 is SGHRS and CDR2 is YFSETQ. The length of the CDR3 is 15 residues.

The J gene is TRBJ1-1, the V gene TRBV30, with 7 bases matching TRBD1. The CDR3 sequence is 14 residues long. J gave up 0 bases and V 2 bases, and 3 bases lay outside the gene matches. From germline, CDR1 is GTSNPN and CDR2 SVGIG (reference sequence). The CDR3 is CAWSSGQLNTEAFF. CDR3 in DNA: TGTGCCTGGAGTTCGGGACAGCTGAACACTGAAGCTTTCTTT.

The chain uses TRBV19 and TRBJ1-1, with D maybe TRBD1 (5 bases). The CDR3 totals 14 residues. V gave up 3 bases and J gave up 3 bases, with 11 bases separating them. CDR1 and CDR2 (germline): LNHDA, SQIVND (reference sequence). CDR3 in amino acids: CASSIGRAYTEAFF. The CDR3 DNA reads as TGTGCCAGTAGTATCGGCAGGGCCTACACTGAAGCTTTCTTT.

The V and J genes are TRBV3-1 (or the pseudogene TRBV3-2) and TRBJ2-5, with a weak D call TRBD1 (5 bases). The CDR3 spans 16 residues. V was trimmed by 5 bases and J by 2 bases, leaving 18 bases between them. Germline CDR1 LGHDT, CDR2 YNNKEL (reference sequence). Here the CDR3 reads CASSSMGRWSQETQYF. As DNA, the CDR3 is TGTGCCAGCAGCTCGATGGGGCGGTGGTCGCAAGAGACCCAGTACTTC.

The rearrangement uses TRBV2 and TRBJ2-2; D not certain. The germline V gene encodes CDR1 SNHLY and CDR2 FYNNEI. This CDR3 has 13 amino acids. Between the trimmed V and J ends, which lost 7 bases and 1 base, there was a span of 7 bases. The CDR3, as DNA: TGTGCCAGCAAGAGTCGGAACACCGGGGAGCTGTTTTTT. It encodes CASKSRNTGELFF.